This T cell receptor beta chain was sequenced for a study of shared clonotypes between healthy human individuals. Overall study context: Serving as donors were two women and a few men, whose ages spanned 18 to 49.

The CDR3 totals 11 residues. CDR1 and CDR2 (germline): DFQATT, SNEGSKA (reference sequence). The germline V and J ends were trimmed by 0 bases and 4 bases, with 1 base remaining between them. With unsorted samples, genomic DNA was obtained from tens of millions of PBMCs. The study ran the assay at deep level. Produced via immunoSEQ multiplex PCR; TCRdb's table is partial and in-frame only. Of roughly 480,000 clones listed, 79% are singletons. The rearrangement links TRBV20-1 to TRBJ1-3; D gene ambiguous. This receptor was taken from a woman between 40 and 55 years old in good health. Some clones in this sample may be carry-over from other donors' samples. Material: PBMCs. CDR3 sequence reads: CSAREGNTIYF. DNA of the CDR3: TGCAGTGCTAGAGAGGGAAACACCATATATTTT.